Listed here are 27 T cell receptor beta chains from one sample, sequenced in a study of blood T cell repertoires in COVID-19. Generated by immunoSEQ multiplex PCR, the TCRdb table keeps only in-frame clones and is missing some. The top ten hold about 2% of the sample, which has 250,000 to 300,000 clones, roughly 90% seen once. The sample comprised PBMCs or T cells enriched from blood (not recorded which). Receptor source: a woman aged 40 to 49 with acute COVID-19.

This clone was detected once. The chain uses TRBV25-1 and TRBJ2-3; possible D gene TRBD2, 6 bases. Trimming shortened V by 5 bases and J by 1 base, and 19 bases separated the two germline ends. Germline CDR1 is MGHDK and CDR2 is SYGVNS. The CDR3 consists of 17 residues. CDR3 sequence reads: CASSPRDFLARTDTQYF. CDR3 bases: TGTGCCAGCAGTCCCCGGGACTTCCTCGCCCGCACAGATACGCAGTATTTT.

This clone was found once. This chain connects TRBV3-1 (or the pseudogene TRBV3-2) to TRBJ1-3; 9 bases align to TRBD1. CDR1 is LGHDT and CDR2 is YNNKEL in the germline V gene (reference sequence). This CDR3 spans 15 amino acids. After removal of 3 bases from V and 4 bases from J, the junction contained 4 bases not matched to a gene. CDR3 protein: CASSHGTGPGNTIYF. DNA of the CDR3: TGTGCCAGCAGCCACGGGACAGGGCCAGGAAACACCATATATTTT.

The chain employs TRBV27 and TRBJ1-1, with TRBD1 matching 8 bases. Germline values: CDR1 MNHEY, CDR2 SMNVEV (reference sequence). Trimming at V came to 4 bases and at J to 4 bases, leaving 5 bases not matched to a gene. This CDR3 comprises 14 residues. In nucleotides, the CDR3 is TGTGCCAGCAGTTCTACAGGGGGGGGCACTGAAGCTTTCTTT. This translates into CASSSTGGGTEAFF.

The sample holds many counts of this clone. The CDR3, as DNA: TGTGCCAGCATCGGGGGGGGACCGGGACAGGGTGGATCACCCCTCCACTTT. Encoded protein: CASIGGGPGQGGSPLHF. The gene calls are TRBV2 and TRBJ1-6; 9 bases agree with TRBD1. The germline gives CDR1 SNHLY, CDR2 FYNNEI. The CDR3 is made up of 17 amino acids. Losses at the gene ends were 7 bases for V and 10 bases for J; bases not matched to a gene: 17.

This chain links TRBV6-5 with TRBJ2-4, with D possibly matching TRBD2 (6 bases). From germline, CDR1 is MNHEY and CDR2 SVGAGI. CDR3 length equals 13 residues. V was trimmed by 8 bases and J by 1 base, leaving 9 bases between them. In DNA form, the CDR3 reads TGTGCCAGCCGCGGGACCGCCAAAAACATTCAGTACTTC. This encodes CASRGTAKNIQYF.

The CDR3 sequence: CASSDRANYGYTF. The DNA of the CDR3 is TGCGCCAGCAGCGACAGGGCAAACTATGGCTACACCTTC. The V gene is TRBV10-2, the J gene TRBJ1-2; 7 nucleotides match TRBD1. This CDR3 spans 13 amino acids. The V gene's germline CDR1 is WSHSY and CDR2 SAAADI. J was trimmed by 2 bases and V by 6 bases; bases with no gene match: 3.

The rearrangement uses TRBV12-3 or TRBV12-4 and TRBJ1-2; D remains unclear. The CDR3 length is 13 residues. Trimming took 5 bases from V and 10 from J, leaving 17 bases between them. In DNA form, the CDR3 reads TGTGCCAGCAGTGACTACTTGGGTATCGACTACACCTTC. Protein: CASSDYLGIDYTF.

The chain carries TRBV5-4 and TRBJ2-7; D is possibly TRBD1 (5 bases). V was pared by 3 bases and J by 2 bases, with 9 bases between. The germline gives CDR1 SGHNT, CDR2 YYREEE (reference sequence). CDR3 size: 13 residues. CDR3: CASSYDSTYEQYF. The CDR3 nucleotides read TGTGCCAGCAGCTATGACAGCACCTACGAGCAGTACTTC.

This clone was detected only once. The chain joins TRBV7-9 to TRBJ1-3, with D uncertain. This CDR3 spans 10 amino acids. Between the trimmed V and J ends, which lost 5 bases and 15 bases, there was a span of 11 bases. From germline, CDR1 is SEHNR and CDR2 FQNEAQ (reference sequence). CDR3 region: CASSQTESYF. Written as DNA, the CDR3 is TGTGCCAGCAGCCAAACGGAGTCATATTTT. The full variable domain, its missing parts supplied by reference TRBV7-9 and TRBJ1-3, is DTGVSQNPRHKITKRGQNVTFRCDPISEHNRLYWYRQTLGQGPEFLTYFQNEAQLEKSRLLSDRFSAERPKGSFSTLEIQRTEQGDSAMYLCASSQTESYFGEGSWLTVV.

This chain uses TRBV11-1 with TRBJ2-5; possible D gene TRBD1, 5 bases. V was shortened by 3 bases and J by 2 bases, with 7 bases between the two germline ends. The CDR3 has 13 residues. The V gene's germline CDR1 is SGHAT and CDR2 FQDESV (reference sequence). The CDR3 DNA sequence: TGTGCCAGCAGCTTTCAGGGACAAGAGACCCAGTACTTC. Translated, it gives CASSFQGQETQYF. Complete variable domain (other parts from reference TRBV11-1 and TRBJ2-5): EAEVAQSPRYKITEKSQAVAFWCDPISGHATLYWYRQILGQGPELLVQFQDESVVDDSQLPKDRFSAERLKGVDSTLKIQPAELGDSAMYLCASSFQGQETQYFGPGTRLLVL.

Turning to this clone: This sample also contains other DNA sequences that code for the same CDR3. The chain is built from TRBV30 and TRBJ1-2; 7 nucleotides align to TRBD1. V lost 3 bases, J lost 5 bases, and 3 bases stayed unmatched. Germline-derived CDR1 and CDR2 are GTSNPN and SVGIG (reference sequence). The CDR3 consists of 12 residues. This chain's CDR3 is CAWSDRDYGYTF. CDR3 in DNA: TGTGCCTGGAGCGACAGGGATTATGGCTACACCTTC.

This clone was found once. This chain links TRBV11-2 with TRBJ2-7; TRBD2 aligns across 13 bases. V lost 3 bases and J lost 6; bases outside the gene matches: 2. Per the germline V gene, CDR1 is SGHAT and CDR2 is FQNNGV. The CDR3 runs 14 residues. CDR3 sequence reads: CASSFRTSGGEQYF. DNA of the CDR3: TGTGCCAGCAGCTTCCGGACTAGCGGGGGCGAGCAGTACTTC.

CDR3 protein: CATSRDRVVGNTIYF. The CDR3 bases are TGTGCCACCAGCCGGGACAGGGTGGTAGGAAACACCATATATTTT. V usage is TRBV15 and J usage is TRBJ1-3; 9 nucleotides align to TRBD1. V shed 5 bases and J 4 bases; nucleotides not matched to a gene: 6. CDR3 size: 15 residues. CDR1 is LNHNV, CDR2 YYDKDF, per germline (reference sequence).

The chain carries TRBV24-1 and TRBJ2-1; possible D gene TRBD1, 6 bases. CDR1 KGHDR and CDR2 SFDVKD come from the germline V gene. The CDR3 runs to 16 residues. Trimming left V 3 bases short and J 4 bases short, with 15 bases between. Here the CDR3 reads CATSDAQGDRYNEQFF. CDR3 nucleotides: TGTGCCACCAGTGATGCACAGGGCGACCGTTACAATGAGCAGTTCTTC.

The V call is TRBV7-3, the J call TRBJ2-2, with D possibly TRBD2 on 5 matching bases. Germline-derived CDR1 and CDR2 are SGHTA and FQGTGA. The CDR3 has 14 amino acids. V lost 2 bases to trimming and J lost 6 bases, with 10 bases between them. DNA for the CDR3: TGTGCCAGCAGCTTATCGGGGAGCGCCGGGGAGCTGTTTTTT. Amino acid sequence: CASSLSGSAGELFF.

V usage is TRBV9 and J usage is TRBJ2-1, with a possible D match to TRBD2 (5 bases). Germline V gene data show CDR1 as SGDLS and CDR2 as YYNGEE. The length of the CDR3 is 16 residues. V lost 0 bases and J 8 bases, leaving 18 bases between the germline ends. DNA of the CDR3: TGTGCCAGCAGCGTAGCTTCGACTATTGAGGTCTATGAGCAGTTCTTC. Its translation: CASSVASTIEVYEQFF.

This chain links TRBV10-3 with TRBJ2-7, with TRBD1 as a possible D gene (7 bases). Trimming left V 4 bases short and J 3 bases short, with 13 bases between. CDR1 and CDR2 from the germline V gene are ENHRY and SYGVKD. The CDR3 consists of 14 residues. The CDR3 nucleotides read TGTGCCATCAGTGCGAACAGGGGAGGCTACGAGCAGTACTTC. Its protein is CAISANRGGYEQYF.

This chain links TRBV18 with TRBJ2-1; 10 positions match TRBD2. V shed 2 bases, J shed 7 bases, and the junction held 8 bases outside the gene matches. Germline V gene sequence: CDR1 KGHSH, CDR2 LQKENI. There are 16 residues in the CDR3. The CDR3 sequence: CASSPTRLAGENEQFF. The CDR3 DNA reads TGTGCCAGCTCACCAACTCGTCTAGCGGGAGAAAATGAGCAGTTCTTC.

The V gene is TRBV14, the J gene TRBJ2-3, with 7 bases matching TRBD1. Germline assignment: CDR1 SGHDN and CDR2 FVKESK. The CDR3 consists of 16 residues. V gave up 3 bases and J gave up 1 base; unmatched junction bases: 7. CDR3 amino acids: CASSHAYRGGTDTQYF. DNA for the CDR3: TGTGCCAGCAGCCACGCCTACAGGGGCGGCACAGATACGCAGTATTTT.

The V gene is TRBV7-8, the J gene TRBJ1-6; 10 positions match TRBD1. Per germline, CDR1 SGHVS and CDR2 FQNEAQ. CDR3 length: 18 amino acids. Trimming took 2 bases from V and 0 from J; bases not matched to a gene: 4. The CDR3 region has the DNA TGTGCCAGCAGCTTAATGGGACAGGGGAGCTCCTATAATTCACCCCTCCACTTT. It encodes CASSLMGQGSSYNSPLHF.

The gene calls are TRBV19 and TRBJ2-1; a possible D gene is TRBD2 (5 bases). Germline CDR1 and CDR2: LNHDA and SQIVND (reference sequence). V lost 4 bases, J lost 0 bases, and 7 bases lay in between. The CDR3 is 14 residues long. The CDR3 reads CASSTTSSYNEQFF. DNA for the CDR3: TGTGCCAGTAGTACCACTAGCTCCTACAATGAGCAGTTCTTC.

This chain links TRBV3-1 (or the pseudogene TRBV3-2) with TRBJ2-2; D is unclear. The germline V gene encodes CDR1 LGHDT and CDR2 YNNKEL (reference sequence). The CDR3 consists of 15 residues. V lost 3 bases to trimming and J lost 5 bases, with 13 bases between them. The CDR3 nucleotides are TGTGCCAGCAGCCATAGTGACACAAGAACCGGGGAGCTGTTTTTT. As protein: CASSHSDTRTGELFF.

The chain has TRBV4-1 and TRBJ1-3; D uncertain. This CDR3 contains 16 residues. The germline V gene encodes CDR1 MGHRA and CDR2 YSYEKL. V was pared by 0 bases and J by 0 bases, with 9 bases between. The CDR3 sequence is CASSQEQTNSGNTIYF. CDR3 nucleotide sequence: TGCGCCAGCAGCCAAGAACAGACGAACTCTGGAAACACCATATATTTT.

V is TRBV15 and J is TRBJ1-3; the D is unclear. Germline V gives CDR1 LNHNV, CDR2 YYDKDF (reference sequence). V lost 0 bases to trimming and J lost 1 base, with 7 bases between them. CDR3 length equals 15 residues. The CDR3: CATSRDTVSGNTIYF. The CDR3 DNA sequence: TGTGCCACCAGCAGAGATACGGTATCTGGAAACACCATATATTTT.

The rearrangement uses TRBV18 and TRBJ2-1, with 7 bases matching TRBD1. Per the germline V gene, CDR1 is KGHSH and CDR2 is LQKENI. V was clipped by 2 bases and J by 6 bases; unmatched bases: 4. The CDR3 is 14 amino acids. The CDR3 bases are TGTGCCAGCTCACCAGACAGGGTCGGCAATGAGCAGTTCTTC. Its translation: CASSPDRVGNEQFF.

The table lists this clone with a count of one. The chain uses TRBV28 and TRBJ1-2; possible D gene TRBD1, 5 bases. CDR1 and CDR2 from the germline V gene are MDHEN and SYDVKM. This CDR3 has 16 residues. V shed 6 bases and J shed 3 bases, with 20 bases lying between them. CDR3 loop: CASSSVRGLGDYGYTF. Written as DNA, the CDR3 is TGTGCCAGCAGCTCCGTAAGGGGCTTAGGTGACTATGGCTACACCTTC.

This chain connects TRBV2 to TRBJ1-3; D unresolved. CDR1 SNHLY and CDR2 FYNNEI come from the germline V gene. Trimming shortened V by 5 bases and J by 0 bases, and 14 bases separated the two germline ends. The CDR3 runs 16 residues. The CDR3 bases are TGTGCCAGCAGTCCAAACCCGGGGATCTCTGGAAACACCATATATTTT. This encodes CASSPNPGISGNTIYF.